This entry lists 16 T cell receptor beta chains sequenced from one sample in a study of blood T cells in healthy people across ages. A second PCR, run for about 7 to 11 cycles, used a sample-barcoded 5' primer plus a J-beta primer mix. TCRdb itself ran the 5' RACE reads through MiXCR, one entry per CDR3 protein. The top ten hold roughly 30% of the sample, which has almost 300,000 distinct CDR3 sequences, 27% seen once. The sample comprised blood. The receptor set was obtained from an older woman in good health.

This chain connects TRBV20-1 to TRBJ2-5; 7 nucleotides align to TRBD1. From germline, CDR1 is DFQATT and CDR2 SNEGSKA (reference sequence). Trimming removed 4 bases from V and 2 bases from J; junction bases left unmatched: 4. There are 13 residues in the CDR3. The CDR3 loop reads CSANPGQQETQYF. CDR3 bases: TGCAGTGCTAACCCGGGACAGCAAGAGACCCAGTACTTC.

This clonotype was counted only a few times. V is TRBV11-2 and J is TRBJ2-1; D is undetermined. This CDR3 is built from 13 residues. The germline V gene encodes CDR1 SGHAT and CDR2 FQNNGV. V was shortened by 4 bases and J by 2 bases, with 6 bases between the two germline ends. The CDR3 bases are TGTGCCAGCAGCTCCCATCCCTACAATGAGCAGTTCTTC. This gives the protein CASSSHPYNEQFF.

The chain is built from TRBV7-9 and TRBJ2-7; D gene unclear. This CDR3 contains 11 residues. CDR1 and CDR2 (germline): SEHNR, FQNEAQ (reference sequence). Trimming took off 8 bases at V and 0 bases at J, with 5 bases between the two ends. For the CDR3, the DNA is TGTGCCAGCGGTAACTCCTACGAGCAGTACTTC. Translated: CASGNSYEQYF.

The chain is built from TRBV7-2 and TRBJ1-3; D unresolved. V was pared by 4 bases and J by 0 bases, with 10 bases between. The CDR3 loop spans 15 amino acids. CDR1 SGHTA and CDR2 FQGNSA come from the germline V gene. The CDR3 nucleotides read TGTGCCAGCAGCTCAGCCTCGTACTCTGGAAACACCATATATTTT. Translating gives CASSSASYSGNTIYF.

This clonotype has just a few counts. The chain employs TRBV5-1 and TRBJ2-5; a possible D gene is TRBD2 (5 bases). Germline CDR1 and CDR2: SGHRS and YFSETQ. The V and J ends lost 8 bases and 4 bases respectively, with 18 bases between them. The CDR3 runs to 14 residues. CDR3 coding DNA: TGCGCCAGTCGTACAAGGGAGATACGAGAGACCCAGTACTTC. Translation: CASRTREIRETQYF.

In its sample, this clonotype was seen a few times. The rearrangement links TRBV29-1 to TRBJ2-7, with D perhaps matching TRBD1 or TRBD2 (5 bases each). The V end lost 6 bases, the J end lost 4 bases, and 19 bases lay between the germline ends. Germline V gene data show CDR1 as SQVTM and CDR2 as ANQGSEA. The CDR3 sequence is 14 residues long. The CDR3 sequence: CSVAVSGTSYEQYF. CDR3 nucleotides: TGCAGCGTCGCCGTCTCCGGGACGAGTTACGAGCAGTACTTC.

V usage is TRBV7-9 and J usage is TRBJ1-6, with D perhaps TRBD1 (6 bases). V was trimmed by 5 bases and J by 11 bases, leaving 22 bases between them. This CDR3 comprises 16 residues. Germline V CDR1 and CDR2: SEHNR, FQNEAQ (reference sequence). CDR3 amino acids: CASSPSRQGWNAPLHF. CDR3 DNA sequence: TGTGCCAGCAGCCCGTCGCGGCAGGGGTGGAATGCACCCCTCCACTTT.

This clonotype was found many times. V is TRBV6-5 and J is TRBJ2-7, with 9 positions matching TRBD1. V shed 5 bases, J shed 5 bases, and the junction held 10 bases outside the gene matches. Germline CDR1 MNHEY, CDR2 SVGAGI. The CDR3 is 15 amino acids. The CDR3 DNA is TGTGCCAGCAGTACGGACCGGGACAGGGCGGACGAGCAGTACTTC. This gives the protein CASSTDRDRADEQYF.

The rearrangement uses TRBV4-3 and TRBJ2-3, with 7 positions matching TRBD2. The germline V gene has CDR1 LGHNA and CDR2 YSLEER. The CDR3 runs to 16 residues. The J segment lost 6 bases and the V segment lost 1 base, leaving 10 bases of the junction unmatched. CDR3 DNA: TGCGCCAGCAGCCAAGCCTTAGGACTAGAACCCGATACGCAGTATTTT. It translates to CASSQALGLEPDTQYF.

This clonotype appeared a few times. The chain is built from TRBV20-1 and TRBJ2-5, with a tentative D call TRBD2 (6 bases). CDR3 size: 14 residues. Germline V gene sequence: CDR1 DFQATT, CDR2 SNEGSKA (reference sequence). V gave up 0 bases and J gave up 4 bases, with 12 bases separating them. The CDR3 spells CSARDLRGGETQYF. The CDR3 region has the DNA TGCAGTGCTAGAGATTTGCGGGGAGGAGAGACCCAGTACTTC.

The chain is built from TRBV7-9 and TRBJ2-1; 8 bases match TRBD2. CDR1 and CDR2 from the germline V gene are SEHNR and FQNEAQ (reference sequence). The length of the CDR3 is 14 residues. The trim removed 2 bases at V and 9 bases at J, leaving 6 bases unmatched. This chain's CDR3 is CASSLTSGVGEQFF. The CDR3 DNA reads as TGTGCCAGCAGCTTAACTAGCGGAGTGGGTGAGCAGTTCTTC. Variable domain in full (rest from reference TRBV7-9 and TRBJ2-1): DTGVSQNPRHKITKRGQNVTFRCDPISEHNRLYWYRQTLGQGPEFLTYFQNEAQLEKSRLLSDRFSAERPKGSFSTLEIQRTEQGDSAMYLCASSLTSGVGEQFFGPGTRLTVL.

The V call is TRBV12-5, the J call TRBJ2-5; 11 bases match TRBD2. The DNA end lines up better with TRBJ2-1; the J call may be wrong. Per germline, CDR1 LGHNT and CDR2 FRNRAP. The CDR3 covers 17 residues. CDR3 loop: CASGLARLAGNNNEQFF. The CDR3, as DNA: TGTGCTAGTGGTTTGGCTAGACTAGCGGGAAACAACAATGAGCAGTTCTTC.

This clonotype was detected only a few times. The germline gene is not matched at one end of the junction; a read error may be the cause. This chain links TRBV11-2 with TRBJ2-1; 9 bases match TRBD2. The CDR3 consists of 19 residues. The germline V gene has CDR1 SGHAT and CDR2 FQNNGV. The CDR3 is CACSPLRAREGRSYNEQFF. DNA for the CDR3: TGTGCCTGCAGCCCACTTAGAGCGCGGGAGGGCCGTTCCTACAATGAGCAGTTCTTC.

This chain connects TRBV7-9 to TRBJ1-2; D is possibly TRBD1 (5 bases). CDR1 is SEHNR and CDR2 is FQNEAQ in the germline V gene (reference sequence). The CDR3 sequence is 15 residues long. V lost 6 bases to trimming and J lost 8 bases, with 22 bases between them. CDR3 in DNA: TGTGCCAGCAGTTCACTAGGGGCACGGCAGGACGGCTACACCTTC. It encodes CASSSLGARQDGYTF.

The rearrangement links TRBV7-2 to TRBJ2-5; TRBD1 aligns across 11 bases. Germline trimming cut 5 bases from V and 3 bases from J; bases unmatched to any gene: 5. The length of the CDR3 is 15 residues. Germline CDR1 reads SGHTA; CDR2 reads FQGNSA. The chain's CDR3 is CASSARGQGEETQYF. For the CDR3, the DNA is TGTGCCAGCAGCGCCCGGGGACAGGGGGAAGAGACCCAGTACTTC.

The chain joins TRBV5-6 to TRBJ2-6; 11 bases are shared with TRBD1. The CDR3 consists of 18 residues. The V gene end was trimmed by 3 bases and the J gene end by 0 bases; junction bases not matched to a gene: 5. Germline V gene lookup returns CDR1 SGHDT and CDR2 YYEEEE. CDR3 nucleotides: TGTGCCAGCAGCTCAGGACAGGGGGCTCCCTCTGGGGCCAACGTCCTGACTTTC. This encodes CASSSGQGAPSGANVLTF.